The clone carrying this T cell receptor beta chain was observed at least ten times. Its target is not known. This record comes from a study of early T cells in non-severe SARS-CoV-2 infection. Study information: Sequenced material consisted of bulk RNA (from unsorted whole blood), and chains were unpaired. Study conclusions and caveats: Comparison of clonotypes with VDJdb favored anti-spike CD8 responses while missing private and CD4 specificities.

This CDR3 contains 16 residues. V lost 0 bases and J lost 7, with 18 bases in between. Germline lookup yields CDR1 KGHSH and CDR2 LQKENI. TCRdb re-derived calls from the 5' RACE reads in MiXCR, one entry per CDR3 protein. The profile covers 85,000 to 100,000 distinct CDR3 sequences, with 8% to 13% appearing a single time and approximately 4.5% taken by the ten largest. V usage is TRBV18 and J usage is TRBJ1-2, with D tentatively TRBD1 (5 bases). The specimen comprised whole blood, sampled at baseline. This receptor was obtained from an adult who was a healthcare worker with PCR-confirmed SARS-CoV-2 infection or an uninfected control (not recorded which). CDR3 sequence reads: CASSPPSLQPGSGYTF. In nucleotides, the CDR3 is TGTGCCAGCTCACCACCGTCGTTACAACCAGGGAGTGGCTACACCTTC.